Below are 8 T cell receptor beta chains sequenced from a single sample in a study of T cell repertoires in cytomegalovirus infection. These TCRs are of unknown antigen specificity. MiXCR, applied by TCRdb to the reads, yields one record per CDR3 protein. The profile covers approximately 990,000 distinct CDR3 sequences, with around 32% appearing a single time and roughly an eighth taken by the ten largest. The sequencing here drew on cultured CD8+ T cells from PBMCs, taken from culture after CMV antigen stimulation. These receptors all come from a human donor in good health (CMV status not recorded). Some clones in this sample may be carry-over from other donors' samples.

This clonotype was found a few times. The J gene is TRBJ2-3, the V gene TRBV14, with 8 bases identical to TRBD1. Germline V gene lookup returns CDR1 SGHDN and CDR2 FVKESK. The V segment lost 5 bases and the J segment 6 bases; nucleotides outside the gene matches: 13. This CDR3 spans 16 amino acids. CDR3 protein: CASSYHRENRGDTQYF. CDR3 nucleotide sequence: TGTGCCAGCAGCTACCACCGGGAGAACAGGGGGGATACGCAGTATTTT.

This chain connects TRBV5-4 to TRBJ2-1; the D gene could be TRBD1 or TRBD2 (5 bases each). V was clipped by 0 bases and J by 0 bases, with 19 bases between them. Germline assignment: CDR1 SGHNT and CDR2 YYREEE (reference sequence). The CDR3 runs 19 residues. The CDR3 is CASSLGPLGDRSSYNEQFF. The CDR3 bases are TGTGCCAGCAGCTTGGGGCCGCTGGGGGATAGGAGCTCCTACAATGAGCAGTTCTTC. The full variable domain, in which reference TRBV5-4 and TRBJ2-1 provide the parts outside the CDR3, is ETGVTQSPTHLIKTRGQQVTLRCSSQSGHNTVSWYQQALGQGPQFIFQYYREEENGRGNFPPRFSGLQFPNYSSELNVNALELDDSALYLCASSLGPLGDRSSYNEQFFGPGTRLTVL.

In DNA form, the CDR3 reads TGTGCCAGCAGTTTCCTAGGTCCGCCGACCTTC. It is translated as CASSFLGPPTF. The chain has TRBV12-3 or TRBV12-4 and TRBJ1-2; D call uncertain. The CDR3 is 11 amino acids. Trimming removed 3 bases at V and 14 bases at J, with 13 bases between.

In its sample, this clonotype was seen a few times. This chain connects TRBV6-6 to TRBJ2-4, with TRBD1 matching over 7 bases. Germline trimming cut 8 bases from V and 8 bases from J; bases unmatched to any gene: 15. The germline gives CDR1 MNHNY, CDR2 SVGAGI (reference sequence). This CDR3 spans 15 amino acids. CDR3 in DNA: TGTGCCAGCCTGGAGACAGGGCTAGGGGGATACATTCAGTACTTC. It encodes CASLETGLGGYIQYF.

This clonotype was counted many times. The chain couples TRBV7-8 to TRBJ1-1; D is perhaps TRBD1 (5 bases). V was clipped by 0 bases and J by 0 bases, with 8 bases between them. The CDR3 length is 15 residues. The germline gives CDR1 SGHVS, CDR2 FQNEAQ. CDR3 DNA sequence: TGTGCCAGCAGCTTAGCGGGACGGATGAACACTGAAGCTTTCTTT. It yields the protein CASSLAGRMNTEAFF. Combining the CDR3 with reference TRBV7-8 and TRBJ1-1 gives the whole variable domain GAGVSQSPRYKVAKRGQDVALRCDPISGHVSLFWYQQALGQGPEFLTYFQNEAQLDKSGLPSDRFFAERPEGSVSTLKIQRTQQEDSAVYLCASSLAGRMNTEAFFGQGTRLTVV.

This clonotype was observed a handful of times. V is TRBV2 and J is TRBJ2-2; unclear D gene. The CDR3 consists of 13 residues. The V end lost 8 bases, the J end lost 3 bases, and 10 bases lay between the germline ends. Germline lookup yields CDR1 SNHLY and CDR2 FYNNEI. The CDR3 is CASLRKYTGELFF. The CDR3 DNA reads as TGTGCCAGCCTCCGGAAATACACCGGGGAGCTGTTTTTT. The entire variable domain, with the rest obtained from reference TRBV2 and TRBJ2-2, is as follows: EPEVTQTPSHQVTQMGQEVILRCVPISNHLYFYWYRQILGQKVEFLVSFYNNEISEKSEIFDDQFSVERPDGSNFTLKIRSTKLEDSAMYFCASLRKYTGELFFGEGSRLTVL.

This clonotype was seen a handful of times. V gene TRBV29-1 combines with J gene TRBJ2-1; no firm D call. V was trimmed by 4 bases and J by 3 bases, leaving 13 bases between them. CDR3 length equals 14 residues. CDR1 is SQVTM, CDR2 ANQGSEA, per germline. CDR3 sequence (DNA): TGCAGCGTTGTACGGGTAACGGTCTACAATGAGCAGTTCTTC. As protein: CSVVRVTVYNEQFF.

This sequence joins TRBV3-1 and TRBJ2-1; D might be TRBD1 (5 bases). Per germline, CDR1 LGHDT and CDR2 YNNKEL (reference sequence). This CDR3 is 13 amino acids long. The CDR3 is CVSTGHLRDEQFF. DNA of the CDR3: TGTGTCAGTACAGGTCACCTCAGGGATGAGCAGTTCTTC.